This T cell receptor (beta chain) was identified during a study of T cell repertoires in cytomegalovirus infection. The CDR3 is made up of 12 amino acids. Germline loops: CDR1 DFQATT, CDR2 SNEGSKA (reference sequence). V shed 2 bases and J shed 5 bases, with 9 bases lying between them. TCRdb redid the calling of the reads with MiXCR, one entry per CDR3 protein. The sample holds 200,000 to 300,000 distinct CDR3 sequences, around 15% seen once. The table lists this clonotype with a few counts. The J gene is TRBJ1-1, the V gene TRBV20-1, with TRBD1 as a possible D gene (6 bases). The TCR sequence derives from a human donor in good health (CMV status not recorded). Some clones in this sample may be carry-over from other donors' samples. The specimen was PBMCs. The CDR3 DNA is TGCAGTGCTAGACAGGGGTTGACTGAAGCTTTCTTT. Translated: CSARQGLTEAFF.